Below are 8 T cell receptor beta chains sequenced from a single sample in a study of Tregs in tolerant kidney transplant recipients. Method: immunoSEQ multiplex PCR; TCRdb's copy keeps in-frame clones and lacks some. This table holds about 110,000 clones, around 91% found once. This specimen consisted of CD4+ T cells from blood, obtained before the transplant. Receptors originate from a human donor who received a combined kidney and bone marrow transplant.

V and J are TRBV9 and TRBJ2-1, with 8 bases identical to TRBD2. V lost 0 bases to trimming and J lost 8 bases; unmatched junction nucleotides: 7. The CDR3 extends over 15 amino acids. CDR1 is SGDLS and CDR2 is YYNGEE in the germline V gene. The CDR3 region has the DNA TGTGCCAGCAGCGTAGGGGACGGGGGGGCGGATGAGCAGTTCTTC. Protein sequence: CASSVGDGGADEQFF.

The chain combines TRBV10-3 with TRBJ1-1, with D possibly being TRBD1 (6 bases). Germline assignment: CDR1 ENHRY and CDR2 SYGVKD. Between the trimmed V and J ends, which lost 7 bases and 3 bases, there was a span of 12 bases. This CDR3 has 13 residues. CDR3 coding DNA: TGTGCCATCACCGAGGACAGTTACACTGAAGCTTTCTTT. Protein product: CAITEDSYTEAFF.

This chain uses TRBV5-4 with TRBJ1-1; 9 nucleotides match TRBD1. Germline-derived CDR1 and CDR2 are SGHNT and YYREEE (reference sequence). The CDR3 totals 14 residues. The J segment lost 2 bases and the V segment lost 9 bases, leaving 8 bases of the junction unmatched. The CDR3 loop reads CAIRTGVGNTEAFF. CDR3 coding DNA: TGTGCCATCCGGACAGGGGTGGGTAACACTGAAGCTTTCTTT. The full variable domain, rest sourced from reference TRBV5-4 and TRBJ1-1, is ETGVTQSPTHLIKTRGQQVTLRCSSQSGHNTVSWYQQALGQGPQFIFQYYREEENGRGNFPPRFSGLQFPNYSSELNVNALELDDSALYLCAIRTGVGNTEAFFGQGTRLTVV.

This clone was observed a handful of times. Additional DNA sequences in this sample encode the identical CDR3. The chain uses TRBV7-2 and TRBJ2-7; D is perhaps TRBD1 (5 bases). V lost 3 bases to trimming and J lost 6 bases, with 12 bases between them. Germline CDR1 SGHTA, CDR2 FQGNSA. The CDR3 is 13 residues long. The CDR3 coding sequence is TGTGCCAGCAGCTTTGGTCAGGGTGGCGAGCAGTACTTC. This encodes CASSFGQGGEQYF.

The V and J genes are TRBV2 and TRBJ1-1; the D gene is possibly TRBD1 (6 bases). Per germline, CDR1 SNHLY and CDR2 FYNNEI. This CDR3 has 15 residues. V was shortened by 5 bases and J by 1 base, with 14 bases between the two germline ends. The CDR3 sequence: CASSLAGVGNTEAFF. The CDR3 DNA reads as TGTGCCAGCAGTTTGGCAGGGGTGGGGAACACTGAAGCTTTCTTT.

The rearrangement joins TRBV7-2 to TRBJ2-5, with 10 nucleotides matching TRBD1. V lost 3 bases and J lost 4; bases outside the gene matches: 8. The length of the CDR3 is 16 residues. Germline V gene data show CDR1 as SGHTA and CDR2 as FQGNSA. The CDR3: CASSFGGQGWAETQYF. CDR3 sequence (DNA): TGTGCCAGCAGCTTCGGGGGACAGGGGTGGGCAGAGACCCAGTACTTC.

In DNA form, the CDR3 reads TGTGCCAGCTCACCAAGGGAGAGGAATACGCAGTATTTT. It is translated as CASSPRERNTQYF. V is TRBV18 and J is TRBJ2-3; D perhaps matches TRBD2 (5 bases). The ends were cut back, 2 bases at V and 7 bases at J, with 10 bases in the middle. This CDR3 is built from 13 residues. Germline lookup yields CDR1 KGHSH and CDR2 LQKENI.

The chain links TRBV27 to TRBJ2-1, with 8 bases lining up with TRBD2. Germline loops: CDR1 MNHEY, CDR2 SMNVEV (reference sequence). After removal of 1 base from V and 6 bases from J, the junction contained 11 bases not matched to a gene. CDR3 length: 17 amino acids. CDR3 in DNA: TGTGCCAGCAGTTTATGGGGGGCGGGGGGCCCGGGCAATGAGCAGTTCTTC. Translated: CASSLWGAGGPGNEQFF.